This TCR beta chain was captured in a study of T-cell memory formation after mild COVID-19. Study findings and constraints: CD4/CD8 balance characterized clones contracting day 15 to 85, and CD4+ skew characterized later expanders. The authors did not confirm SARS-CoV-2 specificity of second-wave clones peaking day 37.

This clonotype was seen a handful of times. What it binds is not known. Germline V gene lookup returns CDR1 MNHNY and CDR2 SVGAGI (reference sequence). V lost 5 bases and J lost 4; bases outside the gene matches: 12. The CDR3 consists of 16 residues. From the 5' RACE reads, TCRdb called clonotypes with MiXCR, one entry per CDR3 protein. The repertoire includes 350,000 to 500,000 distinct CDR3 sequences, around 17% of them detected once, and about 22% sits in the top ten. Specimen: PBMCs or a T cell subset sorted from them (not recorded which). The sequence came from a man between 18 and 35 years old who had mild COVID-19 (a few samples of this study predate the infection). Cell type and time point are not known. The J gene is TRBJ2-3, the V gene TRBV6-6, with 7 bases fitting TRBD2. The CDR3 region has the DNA TGTGCCAGCAGTAACCGGGACTCCCGGGAGGCAGATACGCAGTATTTT. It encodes CASSNRDSREADTQYF.